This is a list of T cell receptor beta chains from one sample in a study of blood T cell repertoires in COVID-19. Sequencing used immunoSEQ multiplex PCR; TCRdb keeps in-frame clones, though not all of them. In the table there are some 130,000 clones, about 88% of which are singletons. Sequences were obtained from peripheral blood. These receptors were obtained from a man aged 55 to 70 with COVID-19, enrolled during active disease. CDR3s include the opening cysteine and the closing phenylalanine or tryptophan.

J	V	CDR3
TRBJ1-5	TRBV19	CASSRRLGHQHF
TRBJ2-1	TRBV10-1	CASSFTSVVDEQFF
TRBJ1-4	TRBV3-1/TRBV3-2	CASSQGGLEKLFF
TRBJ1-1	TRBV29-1	CSVEAQGKENTEAFF
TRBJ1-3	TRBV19	CASNPRFSGNTIYF
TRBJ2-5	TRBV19	CASRPLGSQETQYF
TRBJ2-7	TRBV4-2	CASSQDPGGEQYF
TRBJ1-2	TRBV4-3	CASSQVPLRLTNYGYTF
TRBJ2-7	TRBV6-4	CASSDLGQGVPPLYEQYF
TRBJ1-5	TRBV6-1	CASSEGVTDPNQPQHF
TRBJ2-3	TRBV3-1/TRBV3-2	CASSEWTGKDTQYF
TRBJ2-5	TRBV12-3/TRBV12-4	CASSLGDQETQYF
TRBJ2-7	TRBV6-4	CASSRQTSYEQYF
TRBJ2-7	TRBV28	CASSLQRLLSYEQYF
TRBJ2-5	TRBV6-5	CASSYQRESETQYF
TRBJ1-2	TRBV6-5	CASRRGQGNGYTF
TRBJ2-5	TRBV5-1	CASSLARDRGETQYF
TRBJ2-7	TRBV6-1	CASSETGASSYEQYF
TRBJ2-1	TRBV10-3	CAILTSGAHNEQFF
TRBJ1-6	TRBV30	CAWSGGRGNSPLHF
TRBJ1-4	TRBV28	CASSSQGLTNEKLFF
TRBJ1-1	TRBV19	CASSIQGTRENTEAFF
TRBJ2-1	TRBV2	CASSPTSGRDEQFF
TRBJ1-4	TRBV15	CAIDRDYNEKLFF
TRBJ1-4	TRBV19	CASSKATPGGLLFF
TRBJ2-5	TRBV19	CASSPRDRGQETQYF
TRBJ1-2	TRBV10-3	CAFAQGAIGYTF
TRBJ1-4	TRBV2	CASSGDRAEKLFF
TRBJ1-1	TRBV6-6	CASSFSGGISTEAFF
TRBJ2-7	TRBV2	CASIRERDRRSYEQYF
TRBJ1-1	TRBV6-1	CASSEGQGNTEAFF
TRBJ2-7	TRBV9	CASSVAAGENEQYF
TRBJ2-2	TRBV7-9	CASSPGLAGPPGELFF
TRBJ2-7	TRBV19	CASSIGGQGTYEQYF
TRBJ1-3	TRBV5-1	CASSLYQGVENTIYF
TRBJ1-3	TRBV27	CASRPTGSSGNTIYF
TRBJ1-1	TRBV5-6	CASSYPAGADTEAFF
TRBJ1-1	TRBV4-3	CASSQDSTGGRTEAFF
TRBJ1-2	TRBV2	CASSLQTYGYTF
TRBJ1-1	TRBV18	CASSPSTGAGTEAFF